This TCR beta chain was recovered during a study of T cell repertoires in cytomegalovirus infection. Study-wide results and limits: Adding up the frequency of public TCR beta families identified people who carried CMV plus the relevant HLA.

Looked up from germline, CDR1 is SGHTA and CDR2 is FQGTGA. Trimming removed 5 bases from V and 8 bases from J, with 16 bases in between. CDR3 size: 14 residues. This clonotype was picked up one time. Its antigen remains unidentified. From the reads, TCRdb called clonotypes with MiXCR, one entry per CDR3 protein. The table shows 100,000 or so distinct CDR3 sequences, with roughly 39% occurring only once. V is TRBV7-3 and J is TRBJ2-1, with D possibly matching TRBD2 (5 bases). The receptor comes from a human donor in good health (CMV status not recorded). Some clones in this sample may be carry-over from other donors' samples. This sample comprised CD8+ T cells from cultured PBMCs, obtained from culture after CMV antigen stimulation. CDR3 loop: CASSTTGIPDEQFF. As DNA, the CDR3 is TGTGCCAGCAGCACAACCGGGATCCCGGATGAGCAGTTCTTC.